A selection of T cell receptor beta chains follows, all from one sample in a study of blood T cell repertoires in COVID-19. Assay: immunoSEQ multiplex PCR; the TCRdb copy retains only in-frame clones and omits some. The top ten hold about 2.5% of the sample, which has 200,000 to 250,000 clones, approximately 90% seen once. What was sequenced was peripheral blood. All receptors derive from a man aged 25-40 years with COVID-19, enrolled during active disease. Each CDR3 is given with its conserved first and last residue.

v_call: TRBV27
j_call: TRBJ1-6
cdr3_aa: CASSSSTGTGGFNSPLHF

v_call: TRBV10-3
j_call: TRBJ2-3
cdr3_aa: CAISDRGTDTQYF

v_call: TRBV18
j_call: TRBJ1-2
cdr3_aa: CASSQSGERYGYTF

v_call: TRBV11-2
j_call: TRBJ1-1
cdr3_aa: CASSFFVTGGAEAFF

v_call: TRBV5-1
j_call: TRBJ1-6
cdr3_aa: CASSLLVPGQGNSPLHF

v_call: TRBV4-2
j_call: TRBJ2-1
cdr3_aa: CASSQDHWTSGINEQFF

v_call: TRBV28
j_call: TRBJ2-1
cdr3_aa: CASRTSGRTLNEQFF

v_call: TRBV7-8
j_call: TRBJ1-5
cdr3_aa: CASSLAGGNQPQHF

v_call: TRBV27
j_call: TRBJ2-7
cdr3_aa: CASSRHPGTSGGARSYEQYF

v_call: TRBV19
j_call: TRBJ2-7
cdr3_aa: CASSIAPQGGYEQYF

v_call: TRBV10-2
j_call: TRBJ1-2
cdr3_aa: CASSPGTGGGDYGYTF

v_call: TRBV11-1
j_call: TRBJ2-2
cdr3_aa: CASSPEGGAWSGELFF

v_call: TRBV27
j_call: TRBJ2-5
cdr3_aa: CASSLRGQKETQYF

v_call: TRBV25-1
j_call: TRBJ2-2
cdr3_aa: CASSESPGGGELFF

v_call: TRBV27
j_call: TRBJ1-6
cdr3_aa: CASSLMRSYNSPLHF

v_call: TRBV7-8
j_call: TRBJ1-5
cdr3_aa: CASSLTRQGESQPQHF

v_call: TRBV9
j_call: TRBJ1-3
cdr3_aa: CASSASMGLGNTIYF

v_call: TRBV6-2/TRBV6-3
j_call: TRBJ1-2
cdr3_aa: CASSTAYRGSYGYTF

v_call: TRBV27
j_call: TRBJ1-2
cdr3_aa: CASSSGQGTYGYTF

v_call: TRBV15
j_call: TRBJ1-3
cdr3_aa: CATSTPGGGNTIYF

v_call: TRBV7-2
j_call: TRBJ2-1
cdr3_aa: CASSPTDYNNEQFF

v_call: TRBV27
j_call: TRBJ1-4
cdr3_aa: CASRFRDRGFGTSEKLFF

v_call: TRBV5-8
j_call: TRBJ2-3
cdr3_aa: CASTRGTALYTDTQYF

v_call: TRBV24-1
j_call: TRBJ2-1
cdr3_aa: CATSDPGTGSNEQFF

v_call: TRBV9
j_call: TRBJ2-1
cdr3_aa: CASSQAPTSGGSYNEQFF

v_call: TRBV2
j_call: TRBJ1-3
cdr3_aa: CASSVGMAPSGNTIYF

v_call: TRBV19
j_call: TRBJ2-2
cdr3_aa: CASKTGADGGGELFF

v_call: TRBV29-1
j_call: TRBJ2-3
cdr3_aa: CSVGGQGWADTQYF

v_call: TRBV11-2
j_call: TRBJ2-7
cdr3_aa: CASSFDRAGEQYF

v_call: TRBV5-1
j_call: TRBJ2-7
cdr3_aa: CASSLAEASGGTYEQYF

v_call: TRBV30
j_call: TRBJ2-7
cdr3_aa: CAWSLNRGSYEQYF

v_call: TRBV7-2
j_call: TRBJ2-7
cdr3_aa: CASSIPGLAYEQYF

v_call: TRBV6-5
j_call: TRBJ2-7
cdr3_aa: CASSHSGVAYEQYF

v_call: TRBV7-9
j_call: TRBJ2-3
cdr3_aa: CASSSTNRGRDTQYF

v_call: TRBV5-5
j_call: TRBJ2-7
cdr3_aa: CASSLGQSKEQYF

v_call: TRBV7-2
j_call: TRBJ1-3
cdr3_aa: CASSLALEGVRGNTIYF

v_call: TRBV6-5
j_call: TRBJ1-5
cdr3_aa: CASSPGPNNQPQHF

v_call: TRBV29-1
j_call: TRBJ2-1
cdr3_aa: CSAGRGDNEQFF

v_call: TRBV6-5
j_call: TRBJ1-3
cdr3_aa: CASLGQGAYTIYF

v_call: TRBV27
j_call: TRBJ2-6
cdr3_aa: CASSLIDTGTGLSGANVLTF

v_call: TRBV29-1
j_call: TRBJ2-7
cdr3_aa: CSVLQGSYEQYF

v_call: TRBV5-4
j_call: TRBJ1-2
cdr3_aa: CASSLQVEGYTF

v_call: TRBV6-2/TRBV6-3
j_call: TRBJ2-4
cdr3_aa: CASSLLAGANIQYF

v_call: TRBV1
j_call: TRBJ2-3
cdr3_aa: CTSSQGPTSGLPYTQYF

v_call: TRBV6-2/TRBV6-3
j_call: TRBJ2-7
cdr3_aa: CASSYSGSGAPYEQYF

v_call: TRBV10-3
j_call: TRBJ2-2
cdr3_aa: CAISDGWGDTGELFF

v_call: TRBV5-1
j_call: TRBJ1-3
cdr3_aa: CASSFLGNTIYF